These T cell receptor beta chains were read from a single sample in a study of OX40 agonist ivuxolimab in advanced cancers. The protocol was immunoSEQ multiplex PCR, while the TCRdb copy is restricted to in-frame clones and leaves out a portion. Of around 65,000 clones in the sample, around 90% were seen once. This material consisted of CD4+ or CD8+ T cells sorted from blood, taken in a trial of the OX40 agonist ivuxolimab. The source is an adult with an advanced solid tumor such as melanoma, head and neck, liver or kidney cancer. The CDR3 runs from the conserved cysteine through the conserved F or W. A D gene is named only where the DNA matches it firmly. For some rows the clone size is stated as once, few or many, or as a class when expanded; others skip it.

DNA: TGTGCCAGTAGTGTACCCTCCGCCGGGGGTCAGCCCCAGCATTTT
CDR3: CASSVPSAGGQPQHF
size: .
D: .
V: TRBV19
J: TRBJ1-5

DNA: TGTGCCAGCAGCGTCCTTAGCGGAGGTTACAATGAGCAGTTCTTC
CDR3: CASSVLSGGYNEQFF
size: .
D: .
V: TRBV9
J: TRBJ2-1

DNA: TGTGCCAGCAGCTCGGGAGGACCTGGGAGCAATCAGCCCCAGCATTTT
CDR3: CASSSGGPGSNQPQHF
size: few
D: .
V: TRBV7-9
J: TRBJ1-5

DNA: TGTGCCAGCAGTTGGGGCCCGAGGGGGCCCCAGCATTTT
CDR3: CASSWGPRGPQHF
size: once
D: .
V: TRBV5-4
J: TRBJ1-5

DNA: TGTGCCAGCAGTGTAGGTCCGACCGGAGCTTTCTTT
CDR3: CASSVGPTGAFF
size: .
D: .
V: TRBV2
J: TRBJ1-1

DNA: TGTGCCAGCAGCGTCTTCGACAGGGTCAATGAGCAGTTCTTC
CDR3: CASSVFDRVNEQFF
size: .
D: TRBD1
V: TRBV7-2
J: TRBJ2-1

DNA: TGTGCTAGTGGTTTGGTACTTGGGGATTACAATGAGCAGTTCTTC
CDR3: CASGLVLGDYNEQFF
size: .
D: .
V: TRBV12-5
J: TRBJ2-1

DNA: TGCGCCAGCAGCTTGGCGGGACGGCAAACGAACACCGGGGAGCTGTTTTTT
CDR3: CASSLAGRQTNTGELFF
size: once
D: .
V: TRBV5-1
J: TRBJ2-2

DNA: TGTGCCAGCAGGCCCCTCGGGCGGGAGACCCAGTACTTC
CDR3: CASRPLGRETQYF
size: .
D: .
V: TRBV6-5
J: TRBJ2-5

DNA: TGCAGTGCTAAAGGGGGGGGCGAAGCTTTCTTT
CDR3: CSAKGGGEAFF
size: .
D: .
V: TRBV20-1
J: TRBJ1-1

DNA: TGTGCCAGCAGCTACCCCGAACTAGCGGGATTTGAGACCCAGTACTTC
CDR3: CASSYPELAGFETQYF
size: few
D: TRBD2
V: TRBV7-2
J: TRBJ2-5

DNA: TGCAGCGCCAGGGACAGCAACTACTCTGGAAACACCATATATTTT
CDR3: CSARDSNYSGNTIYF
size: once
D: TRBD1
V: TRBV29-1
J: TRBJ1-3

DNA: TGTGCCAGCATGGTTTCTACTAATGAAAAACTGTTTTTT
CDR3: CASMVSTNEKLFF
size: .
D: .
V: TRBV28
J: TRBJ1-4

DNA: TGTGCCAGCAGCTCGGGACAGGGGTCAGATACGCAGTATTTT
CDR3: CASSSGQGSDTQYF
size: .
D: TRBD1
V: TRBV7-9
J: TRBJ2-3

DNA: TGTGCCAGCACAACGGTGAGGGGAGGAATAGAGACCCAGTACTTC
CDR3: CASTTVRGGIETQYF
size: .
D: .
V: TRBV7-2
J: TRBJ2-5

DNA: TGCGCCAGCAGCTTGCCAGCGGGGGGGACGGGAGAGACCCAGTACTTC
CDR3: CASSLPAGGTGETQYF
size: once
D: TRBD2
V: TRBV5-1
J: TRBJ2-5

DNA: TGTGCCAGCAGCTTAGTAACCGAGAACTCTGGGGCCAACGTCCTGACTTTC
CDR3: CASSLVTENSGANVLTF
size: .
D: .
V: TRBV7-2
J: TRBJ2-6

DNA: TGTGCCAGTAGTATTGGGGGAAACCAATATGGCTACACCTTC
CDR3: CASSIGGNQYGYTF
size: .
D: .
V: TRBV19
J: TRBJ1-2

DNA: TGTGCCAGCAGCTTGGAAACAAGTGAAGCTTTCTTT
CDR3: CASSLETSEAFF
size: once
D: .
V: TRBV5-4
J: TRBJ1-1

DNA: TGCAGCGTTAAGGGTTCGGGAGGGCCATACAATGAGCAGTTCTTC
CDR3: CSVKGSGGPYNEQFF
size: .
D: TRBD2
V: TRBV29-1
J: TRBJ2-1

DNA: TGTGCCAGCAGCCCTAGGACTTTCACAGATACGCAGTATTTT
CDR3: CASSPRTFTDTQYF
size: .
D: .
V: TRBV14
J: TRBJ2-3

DNA: TGTGCCAGCAGCCCCGACAGCAGTGGGGGTCGGCCCCAGCATTTT
CDR3: CASSPDSSGGRPQHF
size: .
D: .
V: TRBV7-2
J: TRBJ1-5

DNA: TGCGCCAGCAGCCAAGATCCGCCTAGTGGTAGTGGCAAAAACATTCAGTACTTC
CDR3: CASSQDPPSGSGKNIQYF
size: .
D: .
V: TRBV4-3
J: TRBJ2-4

DNA: TGTGCCAGCAGTTTCGGACGGACCCCTAATTCACCCCTCCACTTT
CDR3: CASSFGRTPNSPLHF
size: .
D: .
V: TRBV6-5
J: TRBJ1-6

DNA: TGTGCCACCAGCAGAGGGCGGGAAAAACTGTTTTTT
CDR3: CATSRGREKLFF
size: .
D: .
V: TRBV15
J: TRBJ1-4

DNA: TGTGCCAGTAGCACCTACAGGACCTCCACAGATACGCAGTATTTT
CDR3: CASSTYRTSTDTQYF
size: .
D: .
V: TRBV19
J: TRBJ2-3

DNA: TGTGCCAGCAGCTGGGCGGATAATTCACCCCTCCACTTT
CDR3: CASSWADNSPLHF
size: few
D: .
V: TRBV7-9
J: TRBJ1-6

DNA: TGTGCCAGCAGCTCGCAGGTTCGGACCGGGGAGCTGTTTTTT
CDR3: CASSSQVRTGELFF
size: .
D: .
V: TRBV5-4
J: TRBJ2-2

DNA: TGCGCCAGCAGCTTGCAGGGGGCGGAATACGAGCAGTACTTC
CDR3: CASSLQGAEYEQYF
size: .
D: TRBD1
V: TRBV5-1
J: TRBJ2-7

DNA: TGTGCCAGCGGAAGGGACAGGGGGGCCGGGGAGCTGTTTTTT
CDR3: CASGRDRGAGELFF
size: .
D: TRBD1
V: TRBV11-3
J: TRBJ2-2

DNA: TGTGCCATCAGTGGGACTAGCGCTAACACCGGGGAGCTGTTTTTT
CDR3: CAISGTSANTGELFF
size: few
D: TRBD2
V: TRBV10-3
J: TRBJ2-2

DNA: TGTGCCAGCAGCTTAGCGAGCAGCGGGAGGGCCTTTGAGCAGTTCTTC
CDR3: CASSLASSGRAFEQFF
size: few
D: TRBD2
V: TRBV7-9
J: TRBJ2-1

DNA: TGTGCCAGCAGCTTACCCCCCGGGACAGGGGACCCCGAGCAGTACTTC
CDR3: CASSLPPGTGDPEQYF
size: .
D: TRBD1
V: TRBV7-6
J: TRBJ2-7

DNA: TGTGCCAGCAGCTCAGGTGGGACAGGGGCAGATACGCAGTATTTT
CDR3: CASSSGGTGADTQYF
size: .
D: TRBD1
V: TRBV7-2
J: TRBJ2-3

DNA: TGTGCCAGCAGTGAATGGGTAAACAGGGCAGATACGCAGTATTTT
CDR3: CASSEWVNRADTQYF
size: .
D: .
V: TRBV25-1
J: TRBJ2-3

DNA: TGTGCCAGCAGTTTACCGAGGGGAGTGGACGGGGAGCTGTTTTTT
CDR3: CASSLPRGVDGELFF
size: .
D: .
V: TRBV28
J: TRBJ2-2

DNA: TGTGCCAGCAGCTTGTCCACTGAAGCTTTCTTT
CDR3: CASSLSTEAFF
size: .
D: .
V: TRBV11-3
J: TRBJ1-1

DNA: TGTGCCAGCTCCGGACTAGCGATCGGGGCCAACGTCCTGACTTTC
CDR3: CASSGLAIGANVLTF
size: .
D: TRBD2
V: TRBV28
J: TRBJ2-6

DNA: TGCGCCAGCAGCTTGCCCGGGCAGAACACTGAAGCTTTCTTT
CDR3: CASSLPGQNTEAFF
size: .
D: .
V: TRBV5-1
J: TRBJ1-1

DNA: TGTGCCAGCAGCTTACAGACAGCCCGTGAGCTGTTTTTT
CDR3: CASSLQTARELFF
size: .
D: .
V: TRBV7-6
J: TRBJ2-2

DNA: TGTGCCAGCAGCTTAGGGCTAGCGAGAAGCACAGATACGCAGTATTTT
CDR3: CASSLGLARSTDTQYF
size: .
D: .
V: TRBV7-3
J: TRBJ2-3

DNA: TGTGCCAGCAAGAGGGGGACTAGCGGCGATACGCAGTATTTT
CDR3: CASKRGTSGDTQYF
size: .
D: TRBD2
V: TRBV2
J: TRBJ2-3

DNA: TGTGCCAGCAGCTTCCTGGGGCCCCAGGATACGCAGTATTTT
CDR3: CASSFLGPQDTQYF
size: .
D: .
V: TRBV7-3
J: TRBJ2-3

DNA: TGCGCCAGCAGTCAATCGTTGAGGAGTGGCACAGATACGCAGTATTTT
CDR3: CASSQSLRSGTDTQYF
size: .
D: .
V: TRBV23-1
J: TRBJ2-3

DNA: TGTGCCAGCAATGAGGGCAGGAACTCCTACGAGCAGTACTTC
CDR3: CASNEGRNSYEQYF
size: .
D: .
V: TRBV28
J: TRBJ2-7

DNA: TGTGCCAGCAGTCTTGGAGGGGGCAGTGGGTCCTACGAGCAGTACTTC
CDR3: CASSLGGGSGSYEQYF
size: .
D: .
V: TRBV7-3
J: TRBJ2-7

DNA: TGCGCCAGCAGCTTGCCTAGCGACAATGAGCAGTTCTTC
CDR3: CASSLPSDNEQFF
size: .
D: .
V: TRBV5-1
J: TRBJ2-1

DNA: TGTGCCAGCAGTTCTCCGGGGACTGGTGGAAACACCATATATTTT
CDR3: CASSSPGTGGNTIYF
size: few
D: .
V: TRBV28
J: TRBJ1-3

DNA: TGCGCCAGCAGCAAAACAGGGGTGACTGAAGCTTTCTTT
CDR3: CASSKTGVTEAFF
size: .
D: TRBD1
V: TRBV5-1
J: TRBJ1-1

DNA: TGTGCCAGCTCACCGCGGGAAGATGGAGAGCAGTTCTTC
CDR3: CASSPREDGEQFF
size: .
D: .
V: TRBV18
J: TRBJ2-1

DNA: TGCGCCAGCAGCCACGGAATACTGATGACCTCCTACGAGCAGTACTTC
CDR3: CASSHGILMTSYEQYF
size: .
D: .
V: TRBV5-1
J: TRBJ2-7

DNA: TGTGCCAGCAGCTTAGGGACCGGGACAGGTAGCGATACGCAGTATTTT
CDR3: CASSLGTGTGSDTQYF
size: .
D: TRBD1
V: TRBV11-3
J: TRBJ2-3

DNA: TGTGCCAGCAGCGCCACTATCTCAGCACGATACTACTTC
CDR3: CASSATISARYYF
size: .
D: .
V: TRBV11-2
J: TRBJ2-7

DNA: TGTGCCAGCAGCTTAGTGGGACAGGGTCTGTCACCTCAGTTCTTC
CDR3: CASSLVGQGLSPQFF
size: .
D: TRBD1
V: TRBV7-6
J: TRBJ2-1

DNA: TGTGCCAGCAGTTTATCGGGGAGTATGAACACTGAAGCTTTCTTT
CDR3: CASSLSGSMNTEAFF
size: few
D: .
V: TRBV27
J: TRBJ1-1